This is a list of T cell receptor beta chains from one sample in a study of cytomegalovirus exposure and HLA in healthy donors. Assay: immunoSEQ multiplex PCR; the TCRdb copy retains only in-frame clones and omits some. Altogether some 150,000 clones are present, 72% being singletons, with the ten largest covering about 2.5%. Material: PBMCs. These receptors were obtained from a human donor in good health. The CDR3 runs from the conserved cysteine through the conserved F or W. The D gene is left open where the match is weak. The listing skips clone size in some rows; elsewhere it reads once, few, many or a size class.

J: TRBJ2-3; length: 17; V: TRBV9; D: TRBD2; size: NA; CDR3: CASSVGALAGGTDTQYF; DNA: TGTGCCAGCAGCGTAGGAGCTTTAGCGGGGGGGACAGATACGCAGTATTTT
J: TRBJ2-2; length: 14; V: TRBV19; D: NA; size: once; CDR3: CASSLGLPAGELFF; DNA: TGTGCCAGTAGTTTAGGACTACCGGCCGGGGAGCTGTTTTTT
J: TRBJ1-1; length: 12; V: TRBV6-1; D: NA; size: once; CDR3: CASSARSTEAFF; DNA: TGTGCCAGCAGTGCCAGATCCACTGAAGCTTTCTTT
J: TRBJ1-3; length: 14; V: TRBV9; D: TRBD1; size: NA; CDR3: CASSVQGGGNTIYF; DNA: TGTGCCAGCAGCGTTCAGGGGGGAGGAAACACCATATATTTT
J: TRBJ1-2; length: 14; V: TRBV27; D: NA; size: NA; CDR3: CASSFRTEGYGYTF; DNA: TGTGCCAGCAGTTTTAGAACAGAAGGCTATGGCTACACCTTC
J: TRBJ1-2; length: 22; V: TRBV5-1; D: TRBD1; size: NA; CDR3: CASSLVNWQGALNMEVPYGYTF; DNA: TGCGCCAGCAGCTTGGTTAATTGGCAGGGGGCGCTTAATATGGAAGTGCCCTATGGCTACACCTTC
J: TRBJ1-2; length: 16; V: TRBV15; D: TRBD1; size: NA; CDR3: CATSNHGTGGNYGYTF; DNA: TGTGCCACCAGCAACCACGGGACAGGGGGCAACTATGGCTACACCTTC
J: TRBJ2-1; length: 15; V: TRBV12-5; D: TRBD1; size: few; CDR3: CASGLRTGFSNEQFF; DNA: TGTGCTAGTGGTTTACGGACAGGGTTTTCCAATGAGCAGTTCTTC
J: TRBJ2-7; length: 14; V: TRBV7-6; D: TRBD1; size: NA; CDR3: CASSSGQGSDEQYF; DNA: TGTGCCAGCAGCTCGGGACAGGGGTCCGACGAGCAGTACTTC
J: TRBJ2-5; length: 17; V: TRBV30; D: TRBD2; size: NA; CDR3: CAWSTGLAGGLGETQYF; DNA: TGTGCCTGGAGTACGGGACTAGCGGGGGGCCTCGGGGAGACCCAGTACTTC
J: TRBJ1-1; length: 14; V: TRBV6-5; D: NA; size: NA; CDR3: CASSYSLQDTEAFF; DNA: TGTGCCAGCAGTTACTCGCTGCAGGACACTGAAGCTTTCTTT
J: TRBJ2-3; length: 22; V: TRBV15; D: TRBD2; size: few; CDR3: CATSPQGGLAGGKSQRTDTQYF; DNA: TGTGCCACCAGCCCCCAGGGAGGGCTAGCGGGGGGGAAGTCGCAACGCACAGATACGCAGTATTTT
J: TRBJ1-1; length: 15; V: TRBV6-1; D: NA; size: NA; CDR3: CASSKGVQLNTEAFF; DNA: TGTGCCAGCAGTAAGGGGGTACAGCTTAACACTGAAGCTTTCTTT
J: TRBJ2-7; length: 14; V: TRBV21-1; D: NA; size: NA; CDR3: CASSRRDRAYEQYF; DNA: TGTGCCAGCAGCCGCCGGGACAGGGCCTACGAGCAGTACTTC
J: TRBJ1-1; length: 14; V: TRBV19; D: NA; size: NA; CDR3: CASSADSTNTEAFF; DNA: TGTGCCAGTAGTGCCGACAGCACCAACACTGAAGCTTTCTTT
J: TRBJ2-7; length: 14; V: TRBV5-1; D: TRBD1; size: once; CDR3: CASSFGDRGHEQYF; DNA: TGCGCCAGCAGCTTTGGGGACAGGGGCCACGAGCAGTACTTC
J: TRBJ1-1; length: 14; V: TRBV5-1; D: TRBD1; size: NA; CDR3: CASSLGQGWTEAFF; DNA: TGCGCCAGCAGCTTGGGACAGGGATGGACTGAAGCTTTCTTT
J: TRBJ2-5; length: 15; V: TRBV2; D: NA; size: NA; CDR3: CASSEGLGTQETQYF; DNA: TGTGCCAGCAGTGAAGGACTAGGTACCCAAGAGACCCAGTACTTC
J: TRBJ1-3; length: 14; V: TRBV9; D: NA; size: NA; CDR3: CASSVAGNGNTIYF; DNA: TGTGCCAGCAGCGTAGCGGGTAATGGAAACACCATATATTTT
J: TRBJ1-2; length: 15; V: TRBV4-2; D: NA; size: NA; CDR3: CASSQETGNAYGYTF; DNA: TGTGCCAGCAGCCAAGAAACAGGGAATGCCTATGGCTACACCTTC
J: TRBJ1-5; length: 15; V: TRBV7-3; D: NA; size: NA; CDR3: CASSLLAGVNQPQHF; DNA: TGTGCCAGCAGCTTACTCGCAGGGGTCAATCAGCCCCAGCATTTT
J: TRBJ2-2; length: 13; V: TRBV30; D: NA; size: NA; CDR3: CAWSVQQGGVLFF; DNA: TGTGCCTGGAGTGTACAACAGGGCGGCGTGCTGTTTTTT
J: TRBJ2-7; length: 12; V: TRBV6-1; D: NA; size: few; CDR3: CASRESHYEQYF; DNA: TGTGCCAGCAGGGAATCCCACTACGAGCAGTACTTC
J: TRBJ2-7; length: 15; V: TRBV5-4; D: NA; size: NA; CDR3: CASSLPTGNNNEQYF; DNA: TGTGCCAGCAGCTTGCCAACAGGGAATAATAACGAGCAGTACTTC
J: TRBJ2-5; length: 15; V: TRBV5-6; D: NA; size: NA; CDR3: CASNYDSGAPETQYF; DNA: TGTGCCAGCAATTACGACTCAGGGGCCCCGGAGACCCAGTACTTC
J: TRBJ1-6; length: 15; V: TRBV6-5; D: TRBD1; size: NA; CDR3: CASRPGQGGFSPLHF; DNA: TGTGCCAGCAGACCCGGACAGGGCGGGTTTTCACCCCTCCACTTT
J: TRBJ2-7; length: 14; V: TRBV5-1; D: NA; size: few; CDR3: CASSLGRQSYEQYF; DNA: TGCGCCAGCAGCTTGGGGAGACAGAGCTACGAGCAGTACTTC
J: TRBJ2-7; length: 16; V: TRBV11-2; D: NA; size: few; CDR3: CASSLMASAISGEQYF; DNA: TGTGCCAGCAGCTTAATGGCTAGCGCCATCTCTGGGGAGCAGTACTTC
J: TRBJ2-5; length: 13; V: TRBV4-2; D: NA; size: NA; CDR3: CASSPSIGETQYF; DNA: TGTGCCAGCAGCCCTAGCATCGGGGAGACCCAGTACTTC
J: TRBJ2-5; length: 13; V: TRBV11-3; D: NA; size: NA; CDR3: CASSPGALETQYF; DNA: TGTGCCAGCAGCCCTGGGGCATTGGAGACCCAGTACTTC
J: TRBJ2-2; length: 15; V: TRBV19; D: NA; size: NA; CDR3: CASSNGHPNTGELFF; DNA: TGTGCCAGTAGTAACGGACACCCGAACACCGGGGAGCTGTTTTTT
J: TRBJ1-6; length: 14; V: TRBV9; D: TRBD1; size: few; CDR3: CASSPGQENSPLHF; DNA: TGTGCCAGCAGCCCCGGACAGGAGAATTCACCCCTCCACTTT
J: TRBJ1-1; length: 13; V: TRBV27; D: NA; size: NA; CDR3: CASSPNLNTEAFF; DNA: TGTGCCAGCAGTCCCAACTTGAACACTGAAGCTTTCTTT
J: TRBJ2-7; length: 16; V: TRBV2; D: TRBD1; size: NA; CDR3: CASSTRLDRSSYEQYF; DNA: TGTGCCAGCAGTACCCGGTTGGACAGGTCCTCCTACGAGCAGTACTTC
J: TRBJ1-6; length: 15; V: TRBV18; D: NA; size: few; CDR3: CASSPLSSYNSPLHF; DNA: TGTGCCAGCTCACCACTGAGCTCCTATAATTCACCCCTCCACTTT
J: TRBJ2-5; length: 17; V: TRBV4-2; D: TRBD2; size: few; CDR3: CASSQDGTSGGAQEQYF; DNA: TGTGCCAGCAGCCAAGATGGGACTAGCGGGGGGGCCCAGGAGCAGTACTTC
J: TRBJ1-2; length: 13; V: TRBV6-6; D: TRBD1; size: once; CDR3: CASSPGGYYGYTF; DNA: TGTGCCAGCAGCCCAGGGGGCTACTATGGCTACACCTTC
J: TRBJ1-1; length: 14; V: TRBV2; D: NA; size: NA; CDR3: CASIGESMNTEAFF; DNA: TGTGCCAGCATAGGGGAATCGATGAACACTGAAGCTTTCTTT
J: TRBJ2-1; length: 15; V: TRBV18; D: TRBD2; size: few; CDR3: CASSPGLAGINEQFF; DNA: TGTGCCAGCTCACCCGGACTAGCGGGGATCAATGAGCAGTTCTTC
J: TRBJ2-2; length: 15; V: TRBV4-1; D: NA; size: NA; CDR3: CASSLQGVGTGELFF; DNA: TGCGCCAGCAGTCTACAGGGTGTAGGGACCGGGGAGCTGTTTTTT
J: TRBJ1-5; length: 14; V: TRBV10-3; D: TRBD1; size: few; CDR3: CAISAGQEAQPQHF; DNA: TGTGCCATCAGTGCCGGACAGGAGGCTCAGCCCCAGCATTTT
J: TRBJ2-5; length: 13; V: TRBV7-9; D: TRBD2; size: NA; CDR3: CASSSGLAETQYF; DNA: TGTGCCAGCAGCTCAGGACTAGCGGAGACCCAGTACTTC
J: TRBJ1-2; length: 15; V: TRBV5-4; D: TRBD1; size: NA; CDR3: CASSRSTGTGTLYTF; DNA: TGTGCCAGCAGCCGATCTACCGGGACAGGGACCCTCTACACCTTC
J: TRBJ1-1; length: 15; V: TRBV2; D: TRBD1; size: NA; CDR3: CASRAGTGRDTEAFF; DNA: TGTGCCAGCAGGGCCGGGACAGGGAGGGACACTGAAGCTTTCTTT
J: TRBJ2-2; length: 16; V: TRBV25-1; D: TRBD2; size: NA; CDR3: CASSEGGVGYTGELFF; DNA: TGTGCCAGCAGTGAGGGGGGGGTCGGGTACACCGGGGAGCTGTTTTTT
J: TRBJ2-7; length: 16; V: TRBV30; D: TRBD2; size: NA; CDR3: CAWRTLAGGLSYEQYF; DNA: TGTGCCTGGAGAACACTAGCGGGGGGCCTATCCTACGAGCAGTACTTC
J: TRBJ2-3; length: 15; V: TRBV5-4; D: TRBD2; size: NA; CDR3: CASSLSGGTTDTQYF; DNA: TGTGCCAGCAGCCTAAGCGGGGGGACCACAGATACGCAGTATTTT
J: TRBJ2-7; length: 13; V: TRBV30; D: NA; size: NA; CDR3: CAWNSGGSCEQYF; DNA: TGTGCCTGGAATTCCGGGGGTTCATGCGAGCAGTACTTC